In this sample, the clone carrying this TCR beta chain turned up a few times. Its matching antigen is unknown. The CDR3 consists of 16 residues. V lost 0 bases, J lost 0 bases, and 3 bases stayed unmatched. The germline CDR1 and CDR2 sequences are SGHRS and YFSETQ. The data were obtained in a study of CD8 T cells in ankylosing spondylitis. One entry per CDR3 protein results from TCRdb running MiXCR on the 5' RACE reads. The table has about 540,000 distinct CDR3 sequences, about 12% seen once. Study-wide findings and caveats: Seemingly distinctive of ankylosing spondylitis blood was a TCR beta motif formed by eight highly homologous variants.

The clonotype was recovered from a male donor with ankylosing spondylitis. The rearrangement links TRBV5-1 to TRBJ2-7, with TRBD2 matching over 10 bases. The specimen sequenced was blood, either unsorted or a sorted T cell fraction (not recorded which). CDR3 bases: TGCGCCAGCAGCTTGGGAGGACTAGCGGACTCCTACGAGCAGTACTTC. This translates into CASSLGGLADSYEQYF. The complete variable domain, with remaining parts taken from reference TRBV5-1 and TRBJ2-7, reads KAGVTQTPRYLIKTRGQQVTLSCSPISGHRSVSWYQQTPGQGLQFLFEYFSETQRNKGNFPGRFSGRQFSNSRSEMNVSTLELGDSALYLCASSLGGLADSYEQYFGPGTRLTVT.